This T cell receptor beta chain came from a study of cytotoxic CD8 clonotypes in ibrutinib-treated CLL. The study's findings and limits: Against age-matched healthy donors, baseline clonality ran higher and tracked circulating CD8+ T-cell counts. Elevated clonality accompanied ibrutinib response, with a return toward baseline values at progression.

This table comes from immunoSEQ multiplex PCR, and its TCRdb copy is limited to in-frame clones, with some not included. The sample consists of 65,000 to 80,000 clones, roughly 80% of them appearing once. About this clone itself: Its antigen is still unknown.

The CDR3 runs 15 residues. Trimming cost V 0 bases and J 2 bases, with 11 bases left between them. Germline lookup yields CDR1 SGHDN and CDR2 FVKESK. This TCR derives from a human donor with chronic lymphocytic leukemia. The chain couples TRBV14 to TRBJ2-7; a weak D match, TRBD2 (5 bases). Material: PBMCs, obtained after 24 months of ibrutinib treatment. CDR3 sequence reads: CASSQDIRGTYEQYF. In DNA form, the CDR3 reads TGTGCCAGCAGCCAAGATATTAGAGGGACCTACGAGCAGTACTTC.